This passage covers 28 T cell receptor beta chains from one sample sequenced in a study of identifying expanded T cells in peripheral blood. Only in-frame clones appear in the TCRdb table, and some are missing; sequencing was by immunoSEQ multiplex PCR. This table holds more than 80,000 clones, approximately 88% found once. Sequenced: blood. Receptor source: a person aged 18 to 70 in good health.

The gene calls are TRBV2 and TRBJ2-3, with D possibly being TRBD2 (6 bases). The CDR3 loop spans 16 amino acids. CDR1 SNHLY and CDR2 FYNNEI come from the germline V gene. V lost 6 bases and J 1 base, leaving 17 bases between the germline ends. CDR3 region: CASRDSGGDRTDTQYF. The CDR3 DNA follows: TGTGCCAGCAGAGATAGCGGCGGCGACCGCACAGATACGCAGTATTTT.

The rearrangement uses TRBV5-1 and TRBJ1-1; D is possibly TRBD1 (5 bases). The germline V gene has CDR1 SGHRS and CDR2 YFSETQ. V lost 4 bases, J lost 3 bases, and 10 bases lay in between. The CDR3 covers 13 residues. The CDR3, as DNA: TGCGCCAGCAGCCTGGGACGGGACACTGAAGCTTTCTTT. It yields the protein CASSLGRDTEAFF.

CDR3 sequence: CASSLTPVDYEQYF. CDR3 nucleotides: TGTGCCAGCAGCTTAACTCCGGTGGACTACGAGCAGTACTTC. The chain has TRBV7-3 and TRBJ2-7; D is unclear. CDR3 length: 14 residues. V dropped 0 bases and J dropped 3 bases, with 9 bases sitting between them. Per germline, CDR1 SGHTA and CDR2 FQGTGA.

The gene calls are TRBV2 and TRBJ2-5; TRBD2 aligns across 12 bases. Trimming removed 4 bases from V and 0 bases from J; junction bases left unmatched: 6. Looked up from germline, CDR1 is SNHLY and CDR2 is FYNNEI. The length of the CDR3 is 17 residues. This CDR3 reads CASSGSLAGGYQETQYF. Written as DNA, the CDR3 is TGTGCCAGCAGTGGAAGCCTAGCGGGGGGGTACCAAGAGACCCAGTACTTC.

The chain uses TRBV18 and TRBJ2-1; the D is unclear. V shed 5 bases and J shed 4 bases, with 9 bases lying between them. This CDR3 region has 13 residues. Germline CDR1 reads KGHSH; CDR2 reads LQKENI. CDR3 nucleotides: TGTGCCAGCTCATCTTCTAGGTACAATGAGCAGTTCTTC. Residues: CASSSSRYNEQFF.

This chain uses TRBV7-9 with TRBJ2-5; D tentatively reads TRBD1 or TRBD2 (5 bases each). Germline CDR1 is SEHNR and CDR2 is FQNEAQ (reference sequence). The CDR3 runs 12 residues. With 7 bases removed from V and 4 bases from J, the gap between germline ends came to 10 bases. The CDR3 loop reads CASTWGSETQYF. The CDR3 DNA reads TGTGCCAGCACTTGGGGGTCAGAGACCCAGTACTTC.

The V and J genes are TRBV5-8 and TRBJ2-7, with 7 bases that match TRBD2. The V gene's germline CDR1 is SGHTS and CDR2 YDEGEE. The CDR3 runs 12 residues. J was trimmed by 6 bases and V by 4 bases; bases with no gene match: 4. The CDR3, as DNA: TGTGCCAGCAGCCTGGGGGGGGTCGAGCAGTACTTC. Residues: CASSLGGVEQYF.

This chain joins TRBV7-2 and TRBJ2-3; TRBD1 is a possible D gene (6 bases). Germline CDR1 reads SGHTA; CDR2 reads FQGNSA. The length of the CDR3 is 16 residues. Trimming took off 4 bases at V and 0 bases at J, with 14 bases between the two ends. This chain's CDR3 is CASSSPGTPSTDTQYF. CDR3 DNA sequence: TGTGCCAGCAGCTCCCCCGGGACACCAAGCACAGATACGCAGTATTTT. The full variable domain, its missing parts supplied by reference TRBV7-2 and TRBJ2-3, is GAGVSQSPSNKVTEKGKDVELRCDPISGHTALYWYRQSLGQGLEFLIYFQGNSAPDKSGLPSDRFSAERTGGSVSTLTIQRTQQEDSAVYLCASSSPGTPSTDTQYFGPGTRLTVL.

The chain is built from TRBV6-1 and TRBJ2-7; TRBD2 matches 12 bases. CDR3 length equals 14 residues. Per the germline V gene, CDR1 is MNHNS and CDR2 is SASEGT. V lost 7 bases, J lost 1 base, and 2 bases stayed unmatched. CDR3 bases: TGTGCCAGCATTGGACTAGCGGGGTCCTACGAGCAGTACTTC. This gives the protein CASIGLAGSYEQYF.

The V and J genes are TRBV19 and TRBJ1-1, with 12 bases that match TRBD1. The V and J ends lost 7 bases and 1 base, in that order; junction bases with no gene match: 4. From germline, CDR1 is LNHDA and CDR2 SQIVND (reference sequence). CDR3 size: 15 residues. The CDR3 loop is CASTPGQGANTEAFF. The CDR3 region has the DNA TGTGCCAGTACCCCGGGACAGGGGGCGAACACTGAAGCTTTCTTT.

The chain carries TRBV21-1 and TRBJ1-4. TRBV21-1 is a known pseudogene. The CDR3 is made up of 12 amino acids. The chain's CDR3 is CASSKAEEKLFF. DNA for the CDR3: TGTGCCAGCAGCAAAGCGGAGGAAAAACTGTTTTTT.

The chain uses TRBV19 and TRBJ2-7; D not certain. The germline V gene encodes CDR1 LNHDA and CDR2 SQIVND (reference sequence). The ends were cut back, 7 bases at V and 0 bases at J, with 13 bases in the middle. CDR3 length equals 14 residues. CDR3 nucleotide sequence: TGTGCCAGTACCCCCACGTTTTTCTCCTACGAGCAGTACTTC. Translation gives CASTPTFFSYEQYF.

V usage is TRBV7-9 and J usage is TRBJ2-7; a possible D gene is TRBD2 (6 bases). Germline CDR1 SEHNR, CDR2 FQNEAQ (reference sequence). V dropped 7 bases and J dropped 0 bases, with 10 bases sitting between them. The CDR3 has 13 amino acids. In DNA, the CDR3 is TGTGCCAGCAATCCCGGGAGCTCCTACGAGCAGTACTTC. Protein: CASNPGSSYEQYF.

As DNA, the CDR3 is TGTGCCAGCAGCCCAAAATTGGATACGCAGTATTTT. Amino acid sequence: CASSPKLDTQYF. V gene TRBV11-2 combines with J gene TRBJ2-3; D ambiguous. Germline V gene lookup returns CDR1 SGHAT and CDR2 FQNNGV. Trimming pared 5 bases from V and 6 bases from J, leaving 9 bases between. The CDR3 consists of 12 residues.

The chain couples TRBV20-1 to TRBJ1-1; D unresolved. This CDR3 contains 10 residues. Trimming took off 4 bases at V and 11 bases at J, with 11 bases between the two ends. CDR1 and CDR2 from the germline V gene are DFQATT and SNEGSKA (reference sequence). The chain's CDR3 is CSANRPFAFF. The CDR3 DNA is TGCAGTGCTAATCGGCCTTTTGCTTTCTTT.

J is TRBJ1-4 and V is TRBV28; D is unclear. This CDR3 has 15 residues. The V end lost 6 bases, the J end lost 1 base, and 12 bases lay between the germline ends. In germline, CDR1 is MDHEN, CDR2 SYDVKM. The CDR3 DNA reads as TGTGCCAGCAGCCCCCTCGGAGGAACTAATGAAAAACTGTTTTTT. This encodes CASSPLGGTNEKLFF.

CDR3 nucleotide sequence: TGTGCCTGGAGTCTCAACGGGAACTACGAGCAGTACTTC. It encodes CAWSLNGNYEQYF. The chain employs TRBV30 and TRBJ2-7, with D perhaps TRBD2 (5 bases). Trimming shortened V by 2 bases and J by 3 bases, and 11 bases separated the two germline ends. There are 13 residues in the CDR3. Germline CDR1 is GTSNPN and CDR2 is SVGIG (reference sequence).

In DNA form, the CDR3 reads TGTGCCAGCAGCTCAAGGAACCCAACTAATGAAAAACTGTTTTTT. Translation: CASSSRNPTNEKLFF. The rearrangement uses TRBV7-9 and TRBJ1-4; no clear D gene. The CDR3 spans 15 residues. Trimming took 4 bases from V and 0 from J, leaving 9 bases between them. Germline V gene lookup returns CDR1 SEHNR and CDR2 FQNEAQ (reference sequence).

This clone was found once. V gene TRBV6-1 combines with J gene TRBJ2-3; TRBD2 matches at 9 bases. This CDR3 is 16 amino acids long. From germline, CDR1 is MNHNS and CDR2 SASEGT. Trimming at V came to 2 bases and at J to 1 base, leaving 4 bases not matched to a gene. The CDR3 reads CASSESIAGGTDTQYF. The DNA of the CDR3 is TGTGCCAGCAGTGAATCAATAGCGGGGGGCACAGATACGCAGTATTTT.

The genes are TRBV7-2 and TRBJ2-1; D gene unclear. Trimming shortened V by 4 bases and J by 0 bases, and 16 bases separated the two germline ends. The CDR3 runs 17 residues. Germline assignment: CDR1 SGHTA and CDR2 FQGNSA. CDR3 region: CASSSPPKVSSYNEQFF. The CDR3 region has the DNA TGTGCCAGCAGCTCCCCCCCCAAGGTCAGCTCCTACAATGAGCAGTTCTTC.

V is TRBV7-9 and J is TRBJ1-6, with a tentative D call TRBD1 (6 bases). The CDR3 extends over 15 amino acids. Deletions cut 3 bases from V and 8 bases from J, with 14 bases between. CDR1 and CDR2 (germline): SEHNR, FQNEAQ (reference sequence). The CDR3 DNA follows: TGTGCCAGCAGCTTGGAAGGGACAACCCATTCACCCCTCCACTTT. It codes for CASSLEGTTHSPLHF.

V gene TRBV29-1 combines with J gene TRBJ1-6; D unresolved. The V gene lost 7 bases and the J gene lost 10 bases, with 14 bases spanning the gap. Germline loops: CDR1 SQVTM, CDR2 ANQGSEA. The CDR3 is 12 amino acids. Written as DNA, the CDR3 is TGCAGCGCCCGGCACAGCGGCTCACCCCTCCACTTT. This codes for CSARHSGSPLHF.

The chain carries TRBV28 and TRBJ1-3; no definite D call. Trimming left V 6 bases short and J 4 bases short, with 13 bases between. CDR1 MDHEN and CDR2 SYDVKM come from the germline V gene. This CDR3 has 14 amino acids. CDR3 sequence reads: CASSLPRSGNTIYF. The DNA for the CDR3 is TGTGCCAGCAGCCTCCCGCGATCCGGAAACACCATATATTTT.

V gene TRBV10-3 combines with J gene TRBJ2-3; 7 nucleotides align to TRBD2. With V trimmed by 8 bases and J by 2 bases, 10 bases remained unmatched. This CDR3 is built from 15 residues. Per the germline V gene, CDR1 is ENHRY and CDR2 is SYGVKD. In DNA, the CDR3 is TGTGCCATCCGGGCTAGCGGCACTTACACAGATACGCAGTATTTT. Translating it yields CAIRASGTYTDTQYF.

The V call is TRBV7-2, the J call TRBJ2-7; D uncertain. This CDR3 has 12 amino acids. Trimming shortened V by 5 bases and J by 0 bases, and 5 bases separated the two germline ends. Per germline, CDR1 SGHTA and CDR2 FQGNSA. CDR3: CASSLPSYEQYF. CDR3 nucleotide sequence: TGTGCCAGCAGCCTCCCCTCCTACGAGCAGTACTTC.

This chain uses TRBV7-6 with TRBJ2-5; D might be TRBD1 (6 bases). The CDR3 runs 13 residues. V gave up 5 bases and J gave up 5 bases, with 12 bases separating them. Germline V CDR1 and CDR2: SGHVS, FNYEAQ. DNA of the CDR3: TGTGCCAGCAGCGACAGGTACCTGGAGACCCAGTACTTC. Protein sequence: CASSDRYLETQYF.

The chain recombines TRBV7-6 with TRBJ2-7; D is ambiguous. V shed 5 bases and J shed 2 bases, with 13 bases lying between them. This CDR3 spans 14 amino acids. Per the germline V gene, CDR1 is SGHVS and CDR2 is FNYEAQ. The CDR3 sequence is CASSPTTNTYEQYF. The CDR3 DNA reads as TGTGCCAGCAGCCCTACGACAAATACCTACGAGCAGTACTTC.

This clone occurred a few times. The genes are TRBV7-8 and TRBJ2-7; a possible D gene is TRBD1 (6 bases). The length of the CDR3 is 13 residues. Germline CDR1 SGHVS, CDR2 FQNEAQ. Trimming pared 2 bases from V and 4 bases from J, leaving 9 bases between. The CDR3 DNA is TGTGCCAGCAGCTTAAAAGGGGGTTACGAGCAGTACTTC. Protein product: CASSLKGGYEQYF.